The clone carrying this T cell receptor beta chain appeared many times. Its specificity is not known. The record originates from a study of response to subunit inactivated influenza vaccine. Notes on the study in general: Authors proposed each seasonal influenza vaccination draws in few new T cells.

The CDR3 runs 11 residues. V was trimmed by 6 bases and J by 3 bases, leaving 6 bases between them. TCRdb re-called the RT-PCR reads through MiXCR, storing one row per CDR3 protein. Among 500,000 or so distinct CDR3 sequences listed, 16% were seen once. This TCR was sampled from a man aged 50 to 69 who received an inactivated influenza vaccine. The material was CD4+ T cells sorted from PBMCs, obtained roughly 24 months after vaccination. The chain carries TRBV12-3 or TRBV12-4 and TRBJ2-7; no clear D. CDR3 amino acids: CASSRGYEQYF. CDR3 nucleotide sequence: TGTGCCAGCAGCCGAGGCTACGAGCAGTACTTC.